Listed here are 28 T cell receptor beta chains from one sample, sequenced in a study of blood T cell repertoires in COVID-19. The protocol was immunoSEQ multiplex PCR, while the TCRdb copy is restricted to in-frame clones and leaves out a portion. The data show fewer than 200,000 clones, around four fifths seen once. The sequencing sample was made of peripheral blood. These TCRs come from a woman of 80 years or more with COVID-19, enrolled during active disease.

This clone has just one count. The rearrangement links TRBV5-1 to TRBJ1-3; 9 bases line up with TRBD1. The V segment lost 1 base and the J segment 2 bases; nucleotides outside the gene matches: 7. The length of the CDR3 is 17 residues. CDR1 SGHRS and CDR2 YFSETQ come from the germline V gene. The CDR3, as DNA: TGCGCCAGCAGCTTGAGTCCGGGACAGGGAGCTGGAAACACCATATATTTT. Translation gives CASSLSPGQGAGNTIYF.

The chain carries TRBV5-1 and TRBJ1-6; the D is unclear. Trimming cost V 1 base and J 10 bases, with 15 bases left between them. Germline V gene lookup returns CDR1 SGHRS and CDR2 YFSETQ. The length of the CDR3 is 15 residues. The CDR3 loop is CASSLSGEDGSPLHF. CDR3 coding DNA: TGCGCCAGCAGCTTGTCCGGGGAAGATGGCTCACCCCTCCACTTT.

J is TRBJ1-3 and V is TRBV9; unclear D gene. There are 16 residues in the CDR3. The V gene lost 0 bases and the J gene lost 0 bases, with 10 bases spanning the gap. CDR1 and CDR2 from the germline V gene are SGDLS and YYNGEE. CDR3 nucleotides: TGTGCCAGCAGCGTAGGGCAGTTATTCTCTGGAAACACCATATATTTT. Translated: CASSVGQLFSGNTIYF.

The CDR3 DNA follows: TGTGCCAGCAGACCAGGAACAGGGGGGAATCAGCCCCAGCATTTT. This sequence encodes CASRPGTGGNQPQHF. This rearrangement joins TRBV27 to TRBJ1-5, with TRBD1 matching 8 bases. The ends lost 6 bases at V and 4 bases at J; junction bases unmatched: 8. Germline loops: CDR1 MNHEY, CDR2 SMNVEV (reference sequence). This CDR3 is built from 15 residues.

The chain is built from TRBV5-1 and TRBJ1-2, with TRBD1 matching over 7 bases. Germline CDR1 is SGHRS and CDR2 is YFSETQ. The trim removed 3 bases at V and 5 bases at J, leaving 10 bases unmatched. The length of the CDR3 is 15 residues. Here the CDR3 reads CASSSRPDRSYGYTF. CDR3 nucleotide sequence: TGCGCCAGCAGCTCGCGCCCGGACAGGTCTTATGGCTACACCTTC.

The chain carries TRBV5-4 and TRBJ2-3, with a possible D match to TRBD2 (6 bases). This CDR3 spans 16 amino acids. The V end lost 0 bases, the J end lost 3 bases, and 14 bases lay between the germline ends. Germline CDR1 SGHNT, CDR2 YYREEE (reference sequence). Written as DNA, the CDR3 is TGTGCCAGCAGCTTGGCTGCGGGACGGGGGACAGATACGCAGTATTTT. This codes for CASSLAAGRGTDTQYF.

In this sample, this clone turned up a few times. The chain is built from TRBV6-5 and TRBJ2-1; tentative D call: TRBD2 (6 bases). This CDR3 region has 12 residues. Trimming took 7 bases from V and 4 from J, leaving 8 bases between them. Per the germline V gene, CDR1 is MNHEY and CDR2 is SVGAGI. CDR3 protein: CASNRGYNEQFF. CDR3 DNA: TGTGCCAGCAATCGGGGGTACAATGAGCAGTTCTTC.

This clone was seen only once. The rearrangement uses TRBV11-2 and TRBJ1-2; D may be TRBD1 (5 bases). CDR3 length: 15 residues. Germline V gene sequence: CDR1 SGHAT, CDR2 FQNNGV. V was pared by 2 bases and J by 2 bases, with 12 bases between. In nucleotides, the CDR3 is TGTGCCAGCAGCTTAAGTCATGGGGCGAACTATGGCTACACCTTC. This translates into CASSLSHGANYGYTF.

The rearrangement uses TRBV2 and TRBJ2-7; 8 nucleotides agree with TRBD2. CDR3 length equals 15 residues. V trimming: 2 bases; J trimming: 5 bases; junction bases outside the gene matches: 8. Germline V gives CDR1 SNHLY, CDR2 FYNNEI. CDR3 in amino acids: CASSERQRGLDEQYF. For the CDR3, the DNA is TGTGCCAGCAGTGAAAGGCAGCGGGGGCTGGACGAGCAGTACTTC.

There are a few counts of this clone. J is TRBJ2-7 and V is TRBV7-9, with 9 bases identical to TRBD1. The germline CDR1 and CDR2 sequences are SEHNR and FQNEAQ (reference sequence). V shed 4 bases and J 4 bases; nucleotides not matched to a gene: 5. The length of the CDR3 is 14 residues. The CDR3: CASSSTGQGYEQYF. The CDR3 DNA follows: TGTGCCAGCAGCTCCACGGGACAGGGATACGAGCAGTACTTC.

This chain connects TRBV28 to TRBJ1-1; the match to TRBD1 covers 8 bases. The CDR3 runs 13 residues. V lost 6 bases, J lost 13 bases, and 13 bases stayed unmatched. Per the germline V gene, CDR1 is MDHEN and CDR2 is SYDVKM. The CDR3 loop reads CASSNGQGGQGFF. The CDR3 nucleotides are TGTGCCAGCAGCAACGGACAGGGCGGTCAAGGTTTCTTT.

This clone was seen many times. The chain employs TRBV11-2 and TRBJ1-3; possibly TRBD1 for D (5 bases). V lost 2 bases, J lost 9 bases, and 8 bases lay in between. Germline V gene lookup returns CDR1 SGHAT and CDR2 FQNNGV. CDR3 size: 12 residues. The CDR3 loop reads CASSLRGTTIYF. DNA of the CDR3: TGTGCCAGCAGCTTACGGGGGACCACCATATATTTT.

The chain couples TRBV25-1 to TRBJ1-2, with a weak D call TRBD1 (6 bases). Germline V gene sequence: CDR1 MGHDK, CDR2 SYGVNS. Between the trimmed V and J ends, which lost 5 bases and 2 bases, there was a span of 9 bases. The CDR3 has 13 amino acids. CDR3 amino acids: CASSLGTNYGYTF. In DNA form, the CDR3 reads TGTGCCAGCAGTCTCGGGACAAACTATGGCTACACCTTC.

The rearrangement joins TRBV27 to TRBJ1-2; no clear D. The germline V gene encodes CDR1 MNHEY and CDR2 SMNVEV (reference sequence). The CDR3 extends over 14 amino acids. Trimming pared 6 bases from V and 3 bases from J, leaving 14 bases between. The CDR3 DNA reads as TGTGCCAGCAGCTCAGGAAGCCCCTACTATGGCTACACCTTC. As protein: CASSSGSPYYGYTF.

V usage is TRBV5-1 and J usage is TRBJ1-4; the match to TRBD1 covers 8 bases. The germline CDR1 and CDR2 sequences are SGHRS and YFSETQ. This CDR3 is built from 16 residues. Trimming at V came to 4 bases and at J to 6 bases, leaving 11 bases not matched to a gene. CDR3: CASSPTTGTGHEKLFF. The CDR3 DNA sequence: TGCGCCAGCAGCCCCACCACCGGGACAGGTCATGAAAAACTGTTTTTT.

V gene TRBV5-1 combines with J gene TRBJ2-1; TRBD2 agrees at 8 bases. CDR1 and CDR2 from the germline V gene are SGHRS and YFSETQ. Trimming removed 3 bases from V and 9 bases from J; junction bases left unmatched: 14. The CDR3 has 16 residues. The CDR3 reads CASSSPGTRAGSEQFF. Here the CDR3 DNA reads TGCGCCAGCAGCTCTCCCGGGACTAGAGCGGGAAGTGAGCAGTTCTTC. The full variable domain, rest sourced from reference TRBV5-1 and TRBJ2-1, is KAGVTQTPRYLIKTRGQQVTLSCSPISGHRSVSWYQQTPGQGLQFLFEYFSETQRNKGNFPGRFSGRQFSNSRSEMNVSTLELGDSALYLCASSSPGTRAGSEQFFGPGTRLTVL.

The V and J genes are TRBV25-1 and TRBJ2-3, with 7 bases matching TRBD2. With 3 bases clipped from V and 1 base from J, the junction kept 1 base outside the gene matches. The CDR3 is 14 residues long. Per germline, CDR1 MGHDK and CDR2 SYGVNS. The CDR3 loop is CASSEAGGTDTQYF. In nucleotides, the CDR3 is TGTGCCAGCAGTGAGGCGGGGGGCACAGATACGCAGTATTTT. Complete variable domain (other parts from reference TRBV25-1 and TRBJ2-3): EADIYQTPRYLVIGTGKKITLECSQTMGHDKMYWYQQDPGMELHLIHYSYGVNSTEKGDLSSESTVSRIRTEHFPLTLESARPSHTSQYLCASSEAGGTDTQYFGPGTRLTVL.

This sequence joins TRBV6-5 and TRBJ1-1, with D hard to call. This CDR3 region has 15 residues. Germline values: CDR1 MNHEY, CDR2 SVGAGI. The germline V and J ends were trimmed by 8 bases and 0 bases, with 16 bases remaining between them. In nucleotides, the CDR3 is TGTGCCAGCCAATACAGCGGGCAGCTGAACACTGAAGCTTTCTTT. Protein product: CASQYSGQLNTEAFF.

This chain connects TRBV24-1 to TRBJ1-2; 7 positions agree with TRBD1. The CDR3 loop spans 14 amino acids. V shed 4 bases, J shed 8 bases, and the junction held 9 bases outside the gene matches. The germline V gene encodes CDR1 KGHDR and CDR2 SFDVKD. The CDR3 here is CATSEAIQGDGYTF. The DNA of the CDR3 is TGTGCCACCAGTGAGGCAATTCAGGGGGACGGCTACACCTTC.

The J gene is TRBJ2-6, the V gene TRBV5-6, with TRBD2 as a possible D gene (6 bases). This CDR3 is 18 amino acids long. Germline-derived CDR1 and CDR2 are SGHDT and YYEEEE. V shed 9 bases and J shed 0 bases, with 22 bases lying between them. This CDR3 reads CATNRGRSLSSGANVLTF. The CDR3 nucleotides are TGTGCCACCAACCGGGGGAGAAGTTTAAGCTCTGGGGCCAACGTCCTGACTTTC.

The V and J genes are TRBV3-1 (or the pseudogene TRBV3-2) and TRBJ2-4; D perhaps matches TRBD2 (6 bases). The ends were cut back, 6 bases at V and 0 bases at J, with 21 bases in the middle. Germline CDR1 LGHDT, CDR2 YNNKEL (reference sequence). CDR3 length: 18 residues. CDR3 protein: CASSTDSGSPLAKNIQYF. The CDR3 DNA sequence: TGTGCCAGCAGTACGGATAGCGGTTCCCCTCTAGCCAAAAACATTCAGTACTTC.

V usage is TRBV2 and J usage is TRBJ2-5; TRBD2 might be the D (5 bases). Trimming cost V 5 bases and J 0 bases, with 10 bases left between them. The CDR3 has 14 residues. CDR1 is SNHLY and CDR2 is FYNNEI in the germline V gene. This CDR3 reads CASSKKDYQETQYF. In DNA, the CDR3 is TGTGCCAGCAGTAAAAAGGACTACCAAGAGACCCAGTACTTC.

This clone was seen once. CDR3 DNA: TGTGCCAGTAGTATGGGCCCGGTTGGCGAAAAACTGTTTTTT. This gives the protein CASSMGPVGEKLFF. The genes are TRBV19 and TRBJ1-4, with D uncertain. The germline V gene encodes CDR1 LNHDA and CDR2 SQIVND (reference sequence). The V end lost 3 bases, the J end lost 8 bases, and 13 bases lay between the germline ends. This CDR3 spans 14 amino acids.

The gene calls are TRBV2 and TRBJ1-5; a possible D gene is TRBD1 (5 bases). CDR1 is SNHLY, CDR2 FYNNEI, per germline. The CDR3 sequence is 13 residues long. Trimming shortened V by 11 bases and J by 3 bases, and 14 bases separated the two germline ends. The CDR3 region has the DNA TGTGCCTCCCAGGGTGAGGTCAATCAGCCCCAGCATTTT. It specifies CASQGEVNQPQHF.

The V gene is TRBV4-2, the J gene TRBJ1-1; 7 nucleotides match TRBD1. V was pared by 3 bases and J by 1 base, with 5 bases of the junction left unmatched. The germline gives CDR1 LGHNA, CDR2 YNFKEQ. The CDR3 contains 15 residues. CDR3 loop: CASSHSDRANTEAFF. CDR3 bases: TGTGCCAGCAGCCACAGCGACAGGGCGAACACTGAAGCTTTCTTT.

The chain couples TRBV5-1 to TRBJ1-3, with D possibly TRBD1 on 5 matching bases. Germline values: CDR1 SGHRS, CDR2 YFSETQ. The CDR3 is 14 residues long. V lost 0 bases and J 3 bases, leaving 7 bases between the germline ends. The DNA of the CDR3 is TGCGCCAGCAGCTTGGAGGGGCATGGAAACACCATATATTTT. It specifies CASSLEGHGNTIYF.

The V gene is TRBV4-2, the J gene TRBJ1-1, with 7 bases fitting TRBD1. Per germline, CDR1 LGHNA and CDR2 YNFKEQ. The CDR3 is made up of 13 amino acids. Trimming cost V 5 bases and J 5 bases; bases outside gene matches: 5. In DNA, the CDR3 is TGTGCCAGCAGCTCACAGGGGTTTACTGAAGCTTTCTTT. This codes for CASSSQGFTEAFF.

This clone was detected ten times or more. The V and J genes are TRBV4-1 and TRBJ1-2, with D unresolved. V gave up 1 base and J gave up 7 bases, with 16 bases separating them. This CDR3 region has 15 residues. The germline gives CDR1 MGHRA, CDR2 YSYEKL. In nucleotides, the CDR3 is TGCGCCAGCAGCCAAGGGGAGTCAGTCCGATCTGGCTACACCTTC. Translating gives CASSQGESVRSGYTF.